Shown below are 26 T cell receptor beta chains from a single sample sequenced in a study of sequential checkpoint blockade in melanoma. The treatment is: randomized to nivolumab then ipilimumab (arm A) or the reverse (arm B). Measured with immunoSEQ multiplex PCR; TCRdb has only the in-frame clones, and not every one. The table has about 14,000 clones, around 72% seen once; the top ten hold under 35%. Sequencing was performed on CD8+ T cells sorted from blood (inferred from file names), taken from a patient given nivolumab and ipilimumab in sequence. The receptors here all came from a human donor with melanoma.

This clone has just a few counts. The DNA for the CDR3 is TGTGCCAGCAGAGGACAGGGGAACCGTGGCTACACCTTC. Its protein is CASRGQGNRGYTF. This chain uses TRBV13 with TRBJ1-2; 9 positions agree with TRBD1. The CDR3 spans 13 residues. Trimming removed 6 bases from V and 7 bases from J; junction bases left unmatched: 6. Germline values: CDR1 PRHDT, CDR2 FYEKMQ (reference sequence). Together with reference TRBV13 and TRBJ1-2, the CDR3 gives the full variable domain: AAGVIQSPRHLIKEKRETATLKCYPIPRHDTVYWYQQGPGQDPQFLISFYEKMQSDKGSIPDRFSAQQFSDYHSELNMSSLELGDSALYFCASRGQGNRGYTFGSGTRLTVV.

The V and J genes are TRBV10-3 and TRBJ2-3; D is unresolved. The V and J ends lost 3 bases and 6 bases respectively, with 10 bases between them. The CDR3 contains 13 residues. Germline values: CDR1 ENHRY, CDR2 SYGVKD. The DNA of the CDR3 is TGTGCCATCAGTGATATGCGTTCGGATACGCAGTATTTT. Protein: CAISDMRSDTQYF.

The rearrangement uses TRBV27 and TRBJ1-3; D ambiguous. Germline CDR1 MNHEY, CDR2 SMNVEV (reference sequence). The CDR3 is 12 residues long. The V end was cut by 7 bases, the J end by 4 bases, with 8 bases between. Here the CDR3 reads CASIGPGNTIYF. The CDR3 coding sequence is TGTGCCAGCATCGGTCCCGGAAACACCATATATTTT.

The sample holds a few counts of this clone. V is TRBV11-1 and J is TRBJ2-7; TRBD1 might be the D (6 bases). The V and J ends lost 4 bases and 2 bases respectively, with 21 bases between them. This CDR3 region has 17 residues. Germline V gene sequence: CDR1 SGHAT, CDR2 FQDESV (reference sequence). CDR3 coding DNA: TGTGCCAGCAGCTCCACTAGTTCCCTGACAGGCCCCTACGAGCAGTACTTC. Translated: CASSSTSSLTGPYEQYF.

This clone was detected only a few times. The chain combines TRBV21-1 with TRBJ2-7; the table's D call, TRBD1, was not checked against the DNA. TRBV21-1 represents a pseudogene. CDR3 length equals 12 residues. CDR3 region: CASSGAGSEQYF. For the CDR3, the DNA is TGTGCCAGCAGCGGGGCAGGGTCCGAGCAGTACTTC.

The genes are TRBV5-1 and TRBJ1-1, with D possibly TRBD1 on 5 matching bases. There are 14 residues in the CDR3. V was shortened by 0 bases and J by 5 bases, with 11 bases between the two germline ends. CDR1 is SGHRS and CDR2 is YFSETQ in the germline V gene. The CDR3 reads CASSLGQTRTEAFF. The CDR3 coding sequence is TGCGCCAGCAGCTTGGGACAGACGAGGACTGAAGCTTTCTTT. Based on the CDR3 plus reference TRBV5-1 and TRBJ1-1, the full variable domain is KAGVTQTPRYLIKTRGQQVTLSCSPISGHRSVSWYQQTPGQGLQFLFEYFSETQRNKGNFPGRFSGRQFSNSRSEMNVSTLELGDSALYLCASSLGQTRTEAFFGQGTRLTVV.

V and J are TRBV10-2 and TRBJ1-1, with 7 bases that match TRBD1. This CDR3 has 14 amino acids. V was pared by 2 bases and J by 11 bases, with 11 bases of the junction left unmatched. In germline, CDR1 is WSHSY, CDR2 SAAADI. The DNA for the CDR3 is TGCGCCAGCAGTGAGATTATAGACAGGGAGGTGGCTTTCTTT. This encodes CASSEIIDREVAFF.

V usage is TRBV19 and J usage is TRBJ2-5, with 11 positions matching TRBD2. The DNA end is more similar to TRBJ2-7, so the J call may be wrong. The CDR3 loop spans 16 amino acids. Germline V gene sequence: CDR1 LNHDA, CDR2 SQIVND (reference sequence). The CDR3 protein is CASRTILAGGTYEQYF. The CDR3 region has the DNA TGTGCCAGTAGGACCATCCTAGCGGGAGGCACCTACGAGCAGTACTTC.

This chain links TRBV7-7 with TRBJ2-5; possible D gene TRBD2, 6 bases. The germline V gene encodes CDR1 SSHAT and CDR2 FNYEAQ (reference sequence). The CDR3 length is 14 residues. CDR3 sequence (DNA): TGTGCTAGCTCTCCGGGACTCCCGCGGGAGACCCAGTACTTC. Translated: CASSPGLPRETQYF.

The chain uses TRBV29-1 and TRBJ1-1, with D unresolved. Germline V gene data show CDR1 as SQVTM and CDR2 as ANQGSEA. This CDR3 spans 11 amino acids. V lost 4 bases and J 3 bases, leaving 6 bases between the germline ends. The CDR3 region has the DNA TGCAGCGTTGTAAGCCACACTGAAGCTTTCTTT. Protein: CSVVSHTEAFF.

This chain links TRBV25-1 with TRBJ1-2; TRBD1 matches at 7 bases. The germline V gene has CDR1 MGHDK and CDR2 SYGVNS. The CDR3 spans 13 residues. Germline trimming cut 4 bases from V and 4 bases from J; bases unmatched to any gene: 3. For the CDR3, the DNA is TGTGCCAGCAGTGTTTCAGGGGGCTATGGCTACACCTTC. It specifies CASSVSGGYGYTF.

V and J are TRBV13 and TRBJ2-7, with a tentative D call TRBD1 (5 bases). V shed 4 bases and J shed 2 bases, with 9 bases lying between them. The CDR3 extends over 13 amino acids. The germline gives CDR1 PRHDT, CDR2 FYEKMQ (reference sequence). CDR3 bases: TGTGCCAGCAGCTCACAGGAGACCTACGAGCAGTACTTC. Protein product: CASSSQETYEQYF.

This clone showed up just once. V usage is TRBV4-3 and J usage is TRBJ1-6; D is ambiguous. There are 15 residues in the CDR3. Trimming took 0 bases from V and 6 from J, leaving 9 bases between them. Germline V lookup: CDR1 LGHNA, CDR2 YSLEER. DNA for the CDR3: TGCGCCAGCAGCCAAGATTTAGGGAGTAATTCACCCCTCCACTTT. It yields the protein CASSQDLGSNSPLHF.

J is TRBJ2-3 and V is TRBV7-9; 12 bases fit TRBD1. V lost 5 bases, J lost 5 bases, and 5 bases stayed unmatched. The CDR3 extends over 15 amino acids. The germline CDR1 and CDR2 sequences are SEHNR and FQNEAQ (reference sequence). For the CDR3, the DNA is TGTGCCAGCAGCGGGGACAGGGGGCTTGGAGATACGCAGTATTTT. Encoded protein: CASSGDRGLGDTQYF.

V is TRBV5-1 and J is TRBJ2-2; unclear D gene. Between the trimmed V and J ends, which lost 10 bases and 2 bases, there was a span of 12 bases. The CDR3 sequence is 13 residues long. The germline gives CDR1 SGHRS, CDR2 YFSETQ. CDR3 bases: TGCGCCGGCCGCGAGGATAACACCGGGGAGCTGTTTTTT. This gives the protein CAGREDNTGELFF.

This chain links TRBV15 with TRBJ1-2, with 8 positions matching TRBD1. Germline trimming cut 0 bases from V and 7 bases from J; bases unmatched to any gene: 7. Germline V gives CDR1 LNHNV, CDR2 YYDKDF (reference sequence). The CDR3 is 15 amino acids. The CDR3 region is CATSRDQTGGGGYTF. The CDR3, as DNA: TGTGCCACCAGCAGAGATCAAACAGGGGGAGGTGGCTACACCTTC.

The chain joins TRBV18 to TRBJ1-1; 8 bases are shared with TRBD1. The V gene end was trimmed by 2 bases and the J gene end by 3 bases; junction bases not matched to a gene: 14. The CDR3 runs 18 residues. The germline V gene encodes CDR1 KGHSH and CDR2 LQKENI. CDR3 amino acids: CASSPKVGTGGLYTEAFF. The CDR3 nucleotides read TGTGCCAGCTCACCAAAGGTCGGGACAGGAGGACTTTACACTGAAGCTTTCTTT.

CDR3 residues: CASSPLWTGAAGKPQHF. In DNA, the CDR3 is TGTGCCAGCAGCCCCCTATGGACAGGGGCCGCAGGGAAGCCCCAGCATTTT. The rearrangement links TRBV2 to TRBJ1-5; 9 nucleotides line up with TRBD1. CDR3 length equals 17 residues. The V segment lost 6 bases and the J segment 8 bases; nucleotides outside the gene matches: 17. Germline lookup yields CDR1 SNHLY and CDR2 FYNNEI.

The CDR3 is CASSLGTSGGNEQFF. The CDR3 DNA reads as TGTGCCAGCAGTTTGGGGACTAGCGGGGGCAATGAGCAGTTCTTC. The chain employs TRBV27 and TRBJ2-1; 14 nucleotides agree with TRBD2. Germline values: CDR1 MNHEY, CDR2 SMNVEV (reference sequence). Trimming removed 3 bases from V and 6 bases from J; junction bases left unmatched: 1. The CDR3 runs to 15 residues.

V and J are TRBV15 and TRBJ2-1, with D tentatively TRBD2 (6 bases). The ends were cut back, 6 bases at V and 0 bases at J, with 9 bases in the middle. The CDR3 has 14 amino acids. CDR1 and CDR2 (germline): LNHNV, YYDKDF (reference sequence). The CDR3 sequence: CATRGGSSYNEQFF. CDR3 nucleotide sequence: TGTGCCACCAGGGGGGGTAGCTCCTACAATGAGCAGTTCTTC.

The chain combines TRBV7-9 with TRBJ2-7; D gene ambiguous. Germline V gene sequence: CDR1 SEHNR, CDR2 FQNEAQ (reference sequence). V was cut by 8 bases and J by 4 bases, with 12 bases left in between. The CDR3 loop spans 12 amino acids. CDR3 nucleotides: TGTGCCAGCGCCCCACCGGGTTACGAGCAGTACTTC. It codes for CASAPPGYEQYF.

This sequence joins TRBV25-1 and TRBJ2-1; D perhaps matches TRBD2 (6 bases). V gave up 3 bases and J gave up 3 bases, with 6 bases separating them. There are 13 residues in the CDR3. Germline values: CDR1 MGHDK, CDR2 SYGVNS. The CDR3 DNA follows: TGTGCCAGCAGTGAGCGGGGCTACAATGAGCAGTTCTTC. Translation: CASSERGYNEQFF.

The chain joins TRBV7-8 to TRBJ2-2; D call uncertain. Looked up from germline, CDR1 is SGHVS and CDR2 is FQNEAQ. The CDR3 loop spans 12 amino acids. Trimming pared 0 bases from V and 8 bases from J, leaving 4 bases between. The CDR3 sequence: CASSLALGELFF. The CDR3 coding sequence is TGTGCCAGCAGCTTAGCTTTAGGGGAGCTGTTTTTT.

The chain recombines TRBV7-2 with TRBJ1-5; D possibly corresponds to TRBD1 (5 bases). With 3 bases removed from V and 4 bases from J, the gap between germline ends came to 13 bases. CDR1 SGHTA and CDR2 FQGNSA come from the germline V gene. This CDR3 is 15 amino acids long. In DNA, the CDR3 is TGTGCCAGCAGCTTGATCGGGGGTTTGAATCAGCCCCAGCATTTT. Translation: CASSLIGGLNQPQHF.

The rearrangement joins TRBV5-1 to TRBJ2-7; TRBD2 is a possible D gene (5 bases). CDR1 and CDR2 from the germline V gene are SGHRS and YFSETQ. The CDR3 sequence is 12 residues long. The V end lost 2 bases, the J end lost 4 bases, and 7 bases lay between the germline ends. The CDR3 DNA reads as TGCGCCAGCAGCTTAGAGGGATACGAGCAGTACTTC. Translated, it gives CASSLEGYEQYF. Combining the CDR3 with reference TRBV5-1 and TRBJ2-7 gives the whole variable domain KAGVTQTPRYLIKTRGQQVTLSCSPISGHRSVSWYQQTPGQGLQFLFEYFSETQRNKGNFPGRFSGRQFSNSRSEMNVSTLELGDSALYLCASSLEGYEQYFGPGTRLTVT.

The genes are TRBV19 and TRBJ2-1; 9 positions agree with TRBD2. This CDR3 region has 15 residues. Trimming at V came to 10 bases and at J to 9 bases, leaving 16 bases not matched to a gene. In germline, CDR1 is LNHDA, CDR2 SQIVND (reference sequence). The CDR3 DNA reads as TGTGCCACCCATCCTCAGGCGGGAGGGCCGGGTGAGCAGTTCTTC. It is translated as CATHPQAGGPGEQFF.